This T cell receptor (beta chain) was identified in a study of human T cells and chemical hapten exposure. Germline-derived CDR1 and CDR2 are SGHRS and YFSETQ. CDR3 length: 17 amino acids. V lost 3 bases and J 0 bases, leaving 19 bases between the germline ends. Each CDR3 protein is one row after TCRdb ran MiXCR on the RACE reads. This table holds roughly 56,000 distinct CDR3 sequences, 8.5% to 10% found once. Documented time point: pre-sensitization, week 0. Treatment denoted: therapeutic diphenylcyclopropenone sensitization with weekly scalp DPC. Unfractionated whole blood was the source from which total RNA was extracted.

This TCR was recovered from a woman aged 30 to 39 with alopecia areata. Some clones in this sample may be carry-over from other donors' samples. The J gene is TRBJ2-7, the V gene TRBV5-1; D may be TRBD1 or TRBD2 (5 bases each). Here the sequenced sample was whole blood, taken in connection with sensitization to the hapten diphenylcyclopropenone (DPC). This CDR3 reads CASSWGSFPGNSYEQYF. The CDR3 region has the DNA TGCGCCAGCAGCTGGGGGTCCTTTCCGGGAAACTCCTACGAGCAGTACTTC.